This T cell receptor (beta chain) appears in the sequencing data of a study of blood T cell repertoires in COVID-19. Turning to the study itself: COVID-19 samples, acute and convalescent, were from the United States, Italy and Spain. PBMCs, B-cell-depleted T cells, or T cells were the source of the cDNA or gDNA that made up the material.

Original processing methods: Using reference gene primer amplification, nucleated cell counts were estimated. Repertoires were generated with immunoSEQ multiplex PCR, while TCRdb's copy carries only in-frame clones and drops some. That table gives V, J and clone size, and the DNA gave D and trimming. Found here are about 74,000 clones, roughly 88% of them singletons; the top ten hold around 1.9%. Trimming left V 5 bases short and J 3 bases short, with 10 bases between. This CDR3 spans 14 amino acids. Germline V lookup: CDR1 SNHLY, CDR2 FYNNEI. The sequencing input was peripheral blood. The clonotype comes from a woman aged 80 or older with active or convalescent COVID-19. The rearrangement joins TRBV2 to TRBJ2-2; D possibly corresponds to TRBD1 (6 bases). The CDR3 bases are TGTGCCAGCAGTTTGACAGGAGACACCGGGGAGCTGTTTTTT. The encoded protein is CASSLTGDTGELFF.